The 11 T cell receptor beta chains below come from one sample, sequenced in a study. From the 5' RACE reads, TCRdb called clonotypes with MiXCR, one entry per CDR3 protein. This repertoire shows roughly 23,000 distinct CDR3 sequences, roughly 33% found once; its top ten account for 2% to 2.5%. Sequenced: tumor-infiltrating naive CD4+ T cells sorted from the breast tumor. Indicated subset: naive CD4+ T cells, CD4+CD45RA+CD25-. All receptors come from a female donor with breast cancer.

This clonotype was seen ten or more times. J is TRBJ1-5 and V is TRBV30; TRBD1 might be the D (5 bases). The CDR3 loop spans 16 amino acids. The germline gives CDR1 GTSNPN, CDR2 SVGIG (reference sequence). Trimming pared 2 bases from V and 2 bases from J, leaving 16 bases between. CDR3 sequence reads: CAWSLGKTQGNQPQHF. CDR3 coding DNA: TGTGCCTGGAGTTTGGGGAAAACACAGGGCAATCAGCCCCAGCATTTT.

This clonotype showed up many times. The chain is built from TRBV12-3 or TRBV12-4 and TRBJ2-2; D perhaps matches TRBD2 (5 bases). The V and J ends lost 7 bases and 0 bases respectively, with 12 bases between them. CDR3 length: 15 residues. CDR3 DNA: TGTGCCAGCACTAAAAGCGGAACGAACACCGGGGAGCTGTTTTTT. Translated: CASTKSGTNTGELFF.

This clonotype came up a few times. V and J are TRBV10-2 and TRBJ1-5, with 7 bases aligning to TRBD1. The trim removed 10 bases at V and 1 base at J, leaving 4 bases unmatched. The germline V gene encodes CDR1 WSHSY and CDR2 SAAADI. The CDR3 is 13 amino acids. CDR3 in amino acids: CATTGESNQPQHF. Written as DNA, the CDR3 is TGCGCCACTACAGGGGAGAGCAATCAGCCCCAGCATTTT.

Regarding this clonotype: This could be a read error, since a much larger clone is one nucleotide away. The V gene is TRBV7-9, the J gene TRBJ2-1; 13 positions agree with TRBD2. This CDR3 is built from 16 residues. J was trimmed by 11 bases and V by 2 bases; bases with no gene match: 9. Germline values: CDR1 SEHNR, CDR2 FQNEAQ (reference sequence). The CDR3 loop is CASSLFRTSGSNKQFF. The CDR3 coding sequence is TGTGCCAGCAGCTTATTTAGGACTAGCGGGAGTAATAAGCAGTTCTTC.

The chain employs TRBV5-1 and TRBJ2-1; D might be TRBD1 (5 bases). The length of the CDR3 is 16 residues. V lost 7 bases and J 0 bases, leaving 17 bases between the germline ends. Looked up from germline, CDR1 is SGHRS and CDR2 is YFSETQ. The CDR3, as DNA: TGCGCCAGCCGTACGGACACGTATAGCTCCTACAATGAGCAGTTCTTC. Protein product: CASRTDTYSSYNEQFF.

The J gene is TRBJ1-4, the V gene TRBV6-5; D remains unclear. The J call is uncertain, as TRBJ2-2 better fits the DNA end. Germline V gene sequence: CDR1 MNHEY, CDR2 SVGAGI. This CDR3 comprises 14 residues. Written as DNA, the CDR3 is TGTGCCAGCAGTTTGACACGGAACACCGGGGAGCTGTTTTTT. It translates to CASSLTRNTGELFF.

Remarks on this clonotype: A much larger clone lies a single base off, so this may be a read error. J is TRBJ2-2 and V is TRBV3-1, with unresolved D. Germline V gene lookup returns CDR1 LGHDT and CDR2 YNNKEL (reference sequence). The CDR3 covers 14 residues. Trimming stripped 4 bases from V and 3 bases from J, with 9 bases between. DNA for the CDR3: TGTGCCAGCAGCCCCCCAACCGACACCGGGGAGCTGTTTTTT. This codes for CASSPPTDTGELFF.

This clonotype has a count of ten or more. This chain uses TRBV20-1 with TRBJ2-3; D is uncertain. Germline V gives CDR1 DFQATT, CDR2 SNEGSKA (reference sequence). The CDR3 length is 11 residues. The V gene lost 6 bases and the J gene lost 4 bases, with 8 bases spanning the gap. The CDR3 coding sequence is TGCAGTGCCCCGATAGCAGATACGCAGTATTTT. Protein: CSAPIADTQYF.

This clonotype was counted between two and nine times. This may be a read error, as it is one base from a much larger clone. V gene TRBV18 combines with J gene TRBJ2-2, with a weak D call TRBD2 (5 bases). The CDR3 contains 15 residues. CDR1 and CDR2 (germline): KGHSH, LQKENI. The CDR3 DNA sequence: TGTGCCAGCTCACCACCAGGGTGGGATACCGGGGAGCTGTCTTTT. This encodes CASSPPGWDTGELSF.

This clonotype was counted a few times. The chain is built from TRBV20-1 and TRBJ2-7; a possible D gene is TRBD1 (5 bases). Germline CDR1 DFQATT, CDR2 SNEGSKA (reference sequence). The ends were cut back, 3 bases at V and 2 bases at J, with 11 bases in the middle. This CDR3 spans 13 amino acids. The CDR3 DNA is TGCAGTGCTAGTCCTCCAGGGACCTACGAGCAGTACTTC. Encoded protein: CSASPPGTYEQYF.

Comment on this clonotype: A single base separates this from a much larger clone, so it may be a read error. The chain links TRBV6-2 or TRBV6-3 to TRBJ2-7; D remains ambiguous. The CDR3 spans 14 residues. With 2 bases removed from V and 5 bases from J, the gap between germline ends came to 13 bases. CDR1 is MNHEY and CDR2 is SVGEGT in the germline V gene. The CDR3 coding sequence is TGTGCCAGCAGTTACGGTCAGGTACGCGACGAGCAGTACTTC. This encodes CASSYGQVRDEQYF.